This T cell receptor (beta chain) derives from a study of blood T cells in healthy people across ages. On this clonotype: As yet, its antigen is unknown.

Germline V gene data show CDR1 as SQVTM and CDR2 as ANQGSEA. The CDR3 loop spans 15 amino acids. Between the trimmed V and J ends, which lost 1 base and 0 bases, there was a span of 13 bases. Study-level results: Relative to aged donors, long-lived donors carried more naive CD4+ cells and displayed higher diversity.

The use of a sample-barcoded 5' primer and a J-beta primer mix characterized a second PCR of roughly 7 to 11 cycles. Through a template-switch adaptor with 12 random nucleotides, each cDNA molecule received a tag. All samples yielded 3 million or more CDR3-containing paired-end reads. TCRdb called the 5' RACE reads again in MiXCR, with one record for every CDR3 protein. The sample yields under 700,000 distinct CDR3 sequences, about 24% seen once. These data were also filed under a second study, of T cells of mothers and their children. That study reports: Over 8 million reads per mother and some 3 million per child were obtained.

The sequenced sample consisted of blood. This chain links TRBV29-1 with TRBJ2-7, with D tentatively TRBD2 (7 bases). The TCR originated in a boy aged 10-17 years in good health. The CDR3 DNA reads TGCAGCGTTGAAGGGGGGGGGCTTCCCTCCTACGAGCAGTACTTC. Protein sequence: CSVEGGGLPSYEQYF.